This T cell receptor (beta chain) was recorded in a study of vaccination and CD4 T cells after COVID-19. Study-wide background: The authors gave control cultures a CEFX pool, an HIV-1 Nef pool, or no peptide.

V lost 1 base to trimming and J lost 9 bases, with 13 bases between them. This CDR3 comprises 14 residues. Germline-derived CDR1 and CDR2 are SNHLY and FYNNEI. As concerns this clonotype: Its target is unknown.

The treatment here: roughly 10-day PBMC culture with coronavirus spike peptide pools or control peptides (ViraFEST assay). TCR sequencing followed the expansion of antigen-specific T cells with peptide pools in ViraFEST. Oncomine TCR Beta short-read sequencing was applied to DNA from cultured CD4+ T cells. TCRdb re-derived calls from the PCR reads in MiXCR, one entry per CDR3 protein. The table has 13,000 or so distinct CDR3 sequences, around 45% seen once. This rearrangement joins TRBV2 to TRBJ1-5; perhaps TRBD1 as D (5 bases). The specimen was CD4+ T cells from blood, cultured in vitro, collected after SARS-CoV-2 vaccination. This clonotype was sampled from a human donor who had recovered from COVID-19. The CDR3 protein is CASSEDRTERPQHF. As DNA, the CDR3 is TGTGCCAGCAGTGAAGACAGGACCGAGAGGCCCCAGCATTTT.